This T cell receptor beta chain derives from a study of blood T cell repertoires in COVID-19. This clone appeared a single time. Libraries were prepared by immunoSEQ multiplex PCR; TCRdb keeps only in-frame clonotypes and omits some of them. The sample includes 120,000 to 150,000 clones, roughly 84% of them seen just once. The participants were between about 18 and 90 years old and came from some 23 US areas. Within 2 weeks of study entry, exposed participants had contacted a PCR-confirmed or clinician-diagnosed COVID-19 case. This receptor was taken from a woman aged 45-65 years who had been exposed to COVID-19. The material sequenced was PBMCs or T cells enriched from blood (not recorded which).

The chain's CDR3 is CASSIRGLARTDTQYF. The CDR3 DNA is TGTGCCAGTAGTATTCGGGGACTAGCTCGGACAGATACGCAGTATTTT. This chain joins TRBV19 and TRBJ2-3, with 9 bases identical to TRBD2. After removal of 3 bases from V and 3 bases from J, the junction contained 7 bases not matched to a gene. The CDR3 is made up of 16 amino acids. Germline V gene lookup returns CDR1 LNHDA and CDR2 SQIVND (reference sequence).